This T cell receptor (beta chain) was retrieved from a study of blood T cell repertoires in COVID-19. Clones were sequenced by immunoSEQ multiplex PCR, and TCRdb holds only the in-frame ones, with some missing. The sample shows fewer than 350,000 clones, approximately 91% of them seen only once. Concerning this clone: This same CDR3 is encoded by further DNA sequences in the sample.

Germline-derived CDR1 and CDR2 are DFQATT and SNEGSKA (reference sequence). Trimming cost V 3 bases and J 6 bases, with 8 bases left between them. This CDR3 contains 11 residues. The specimen sequenced was PBMCs or T cells enriched from blood (not recorded which). J is TRBJ1-2 and V is TRBV20-1; unclear D gene. This receptor was obtained from a man aged 55 to 69 who had recovered from COVID-19. CDR3 nucleotides: TGCAGTGCTAGTCCGGGGAATGGCTACACCTTC. It specifies CSASPGNGYTF.